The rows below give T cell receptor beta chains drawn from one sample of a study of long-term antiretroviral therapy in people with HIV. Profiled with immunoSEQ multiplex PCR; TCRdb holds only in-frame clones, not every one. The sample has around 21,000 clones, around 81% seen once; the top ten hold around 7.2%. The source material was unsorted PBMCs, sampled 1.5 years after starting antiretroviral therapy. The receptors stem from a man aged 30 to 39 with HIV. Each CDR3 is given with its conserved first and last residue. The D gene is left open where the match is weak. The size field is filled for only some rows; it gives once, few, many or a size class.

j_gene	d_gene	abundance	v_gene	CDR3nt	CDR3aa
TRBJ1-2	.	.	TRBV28	TGTGCCAGCAGTTTGGGGCAGGTGAACTATGGCTACACCTTC	CASSLGQVNYGYTF
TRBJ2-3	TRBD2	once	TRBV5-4	TGTGCCAGCAGCTCACGGCGGGGGGCTTCAGATACGCAGTATTTT	CASSSRRGASDTQYF
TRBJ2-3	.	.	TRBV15	TGTGCCACCAGCAGTGTGCGGATGGAAGGATTAATGCTTCCAGATACGCAGTATTTT	CATSSVRMEGLMLPDTQYF
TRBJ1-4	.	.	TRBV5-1	TGCGCCAGCAGCTTGATGGGGACCCTTAATGAAAAACTGTTTTTT	CASSLMGTLNEKLFF
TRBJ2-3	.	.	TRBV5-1	TGCGCCAGCTACTGGGGCGGTGGGACAGATACGCAGTATTTT	CASYWGGGTDTQYF
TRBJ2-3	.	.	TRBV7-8	TGTGCCAGCAGCTTAGCGCAGGGCACAGATACGCAGTATTTT	CASSLAQGTDTQYF
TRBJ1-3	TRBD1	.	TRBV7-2	TGTGCCAGCAGCTTCCCGGGACAGGGGTCCGGAAACACCATATATTTT	CASSFPGQGSGNTIYF
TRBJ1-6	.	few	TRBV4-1	TGCGCCAGCAGCCAAGATCCAGGCGGTTCACCCCTCCACTTT	CASSQDPGGSPLHF
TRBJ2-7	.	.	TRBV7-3	TGTGCCAGCAGCCCTCTCTCCTACGAGCAGTACTTC	CASSPLSYEQYF
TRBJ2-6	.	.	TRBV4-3	TGCGCCAGCAGCCAAGGTCACAGGGTCGGGGCCAACGTCCTGACTTTC	CASSQGHRVGANVLTF
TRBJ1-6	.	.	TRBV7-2	TGTGCCAGCAGCTTTCGACAGGTGATTCCCCAAGCCGATAATTCACCCCTCCACTTT	CASSFRQVIPQADNSPLHF
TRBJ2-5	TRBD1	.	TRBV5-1	TGCGCCAGCAGCTTGGTGGGGACAGACATCCAAGAGACCCAGTACTTC	CASSLVGTDIQETQYF
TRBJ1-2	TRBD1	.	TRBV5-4	TGTGCCAGCAGCCCAAAACCCGGGACAGGGGCCATTAACTATGGCTACACCTTC	CASSPKPGTGAINYGYTF
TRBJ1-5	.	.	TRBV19	TGTGCCAGTAGTATAGGGCAGGGGCCCAATCAGCCCCAGCATTTT	CASSIGQGPNQPQHF
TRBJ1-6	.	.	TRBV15	TGTGCCACCAGCAGAGGTGAAGGGGTAGCTAATTCACCCCTCCACTTT	CATSRGEGVANSPLHF
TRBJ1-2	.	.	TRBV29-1	TGCAGCGTTGAAAAGAGGGAAACAGGCTACACCTTC	CSVEKRETGYTF
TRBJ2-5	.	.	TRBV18	TGTGCCAGCTCACCACCGAACAACCAAGAGACCCAGTACTTC	CASSPPNNQETQYF
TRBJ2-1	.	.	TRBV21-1	TGTGCCAGCAGCCAAATTAGCGGGGCCGCCAGCTCCTACAATGAGCAGTTCTTC	CASSQISGAASSYNEQFF
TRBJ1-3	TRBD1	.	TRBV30	TGTGCCTGGAGTGGGGGACAGGGGGCGCGGAAGGGAAACACCATATATTTT	CAWSGGQGARKGNTIYF
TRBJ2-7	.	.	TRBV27	TGTGCCAGCAGCCTTGGTCCCTTTACGTGGCAGTACTTC	CASSLGPFTWQYF
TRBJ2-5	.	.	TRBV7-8	TGTGCCAGCAGCGGGGGGACAGCGGAGACCCAGTACTTC	CASSGGTAETQYF
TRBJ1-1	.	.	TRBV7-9	TGTGCCAGCAGTTATACAGCACCAGACCTTGAAGCTTTCTTT	CASSYTAPDLEAFF
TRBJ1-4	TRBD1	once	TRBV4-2	TGTGCCAGCAGTCTAATGACAGGGGCAACTAATGAAAAACTGTTTTTT	CASSLMTGATNEKLFF
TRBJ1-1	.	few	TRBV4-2	TGTGCCAGCAGCCAATCGGGTGAGGGACTCTTCTTT	CASSQSGEGLFF
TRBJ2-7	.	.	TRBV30	TGTGCCTGGAACGGGGGTCCCTACGAGCAGTACTTC	CAWNGGPYEQYF
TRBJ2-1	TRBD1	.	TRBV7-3	TGTGCCAGCAGCCCCGACAGGGGGCCTTACAATGAGCAGTTCTTC	CASSPDRGPYNEQFF
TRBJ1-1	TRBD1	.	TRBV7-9	TGTGCCAGCAGCCCCGGACAGGGAGAAGCTTTCTTT	CASSPGQGEAFF
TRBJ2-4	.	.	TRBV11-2	TGTGCCAGCAGCTTCTCCACCCGCGAAAACATTCAGTACTTC	CASSFSTRENIQYF
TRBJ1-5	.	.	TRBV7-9	TGTGCCAGCAGCTTGGCAGCTACAGTGGGTAATCAGCCCCAGCATTTT	CASSLAATVGNQPQHF
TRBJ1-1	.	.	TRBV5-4	TGTGCCAGCAGCCTCGGTACTGAAGCTTTCTTT	CASSLGTEAFF
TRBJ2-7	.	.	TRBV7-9	TGTGCCAGCAGCTTAGCCCCGGGGGCCTACGAGCAGTACTTC	CASSLAPGAYEQYF
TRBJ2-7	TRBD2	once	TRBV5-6	TGTGCCAGCAGCTTGAGTAGACTAGCGGGGGACGAGCAGTACTTC	CASSLSRLAGDEQYF
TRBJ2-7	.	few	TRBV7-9	TGTGCCAGCACCCGGGGCAGCTCCTACGAGCAGTACTTC	CASTRGSSYEQYF
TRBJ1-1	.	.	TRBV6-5	TGTGCCAGCAGATCCGGGCCGAACACTGAAGCTTTCTTT	CASRSGPNTEAFF
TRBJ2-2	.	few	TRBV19	TGTGCCAGTAGTACCCCGGCGGGATTCACCGGGGAGCTGTTTTTT	CASSTPAGFTGELFF
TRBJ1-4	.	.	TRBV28	TGTGCCAGCAGTTTCCTAGGGACGGAAAAACTGTTTTTT	CASSFLGTEKLFF
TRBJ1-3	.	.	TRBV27	TGTGCCAGCAGTTCCGACAGACGTGGAAACACCATATATTTT	CASSSDRRGNTIYF
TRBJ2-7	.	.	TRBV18	TGTGCCAGCTCACCATCAACGGGGGGCAACTACGAGCAGTACTTC	CASSPSTGGNYEQYF
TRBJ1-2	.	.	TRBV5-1	TGCGCCAGCAGTCCGGGGGACTTCTATGGCTACACCTTC	CASSPGDFYGYTF
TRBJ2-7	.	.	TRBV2	TGTGCCAGCAGTGAGGAGCGTTCTAGCTCCTACGAGCAGTACTTC	CASSEERSSSYEQYF
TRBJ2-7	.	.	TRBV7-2	TGTGCCAGCAGCCTTACGTCCGGGACAACCTACGAGCAGTACTTC	CASSLTSGTTYEQYF
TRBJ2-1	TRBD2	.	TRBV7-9	TGTGCCAGCAACCGGGGAGGGAACTACAATGAGCAGTTCTTC	CASNRGGNYNEQFF
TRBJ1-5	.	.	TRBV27	TGTGCCAGCAGTTTCCGGGTCGGGGGCAATCAGCCCCAGCATTTT	CASSFRVGGNQPQHF
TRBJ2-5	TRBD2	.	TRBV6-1	TGTGCCAGCAGTGAGGAGAGCGGGGGGGCCGAGACCCAGTACTTC	CASSEESGGAETQYF
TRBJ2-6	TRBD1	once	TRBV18	TGTGCCAGCTCACCTCCAGGGGGCATCGACTCTGGGGCCAACGTCCTGACTTTC	CASSPPGGIDSGANVLTF